Given below is one TCR beta chain in context. The assay was immunoSEQ multiplex PCR, and TCRdb's table has in-frame clones only and misses some. The sample lists some 150,000 clones, roughly 89% occurring once. These data belong to a study of T cell responses to AZD1222 COVID-19 vaccine. V was pared by 3 bases and J by 4 bases, with 2 bases of the junction left unmatched. CDR1 SEHNR and CDR2 FQNEAQ come from the germline V gene (reference sequence). The CDR3 totals 14 residues. The J gene is TRBJ2-3, the V gene TRBV7-9; the match to TRBD1 covers 9 bases. The clonotype was recovered from an adult in good health. Sequences were derived from peripheral blood, sampled on day 0 of AZD1222 vaccination. CDR3 DNA sequence: TGTGCCAGCAGCTTTACAGGGGGCTCAGATACGCAGTATTTT. Its protein is CASSFTGGSDTQYF.